Following are 31 T cell receptor beta chains from one sample sequenced in a study of shared clonotypes between healthy human individuals. Naive-designated CD8 cells lacked CD45RO, were positively enriched for CCR7, and omitted terminally differentiated effector memory CD45RA+ cells. The repertoire was sequenced with immunoSEQ multiplex PCR; TCRdb's copy has only in-frame clones and lacks some. The table has some 580,000 clones, 95% to 98% seen once; the top ten hold 0.3%. The material sequenced was naive CD8+ T cells sorted from blood. These receptors were taken from a man aged 25-40 years in good health.

V usage is TRBV29-1 and J usage is TRBJ1-3; the D is unclear. In germline, CDR1 is SQVTM, CDR2 ANQGSEA. V was shortened by 1 base and J by 0 bases, with 19 bases between the two germline ends. The CDR3 spans 18 residues. In DNA form, the CDR3 reads TGCAGCGTTGAAGGGGTCACGGCGGAGCCGAGCTCTGGAAACACCATATATTTT. Translated, it gives CSVEGVTAEPSSGNTIYF.

The chain combines TRBV7-6 with TRBJ2-7; D call uncertain. Germline lookup yields CDR1 SGHVS and CDR2 FNYEAQ. The length of the CDR3 is 14 residues. V was shortened by 5 bases and J by 5 bases, with 16 bases between the two germline ends. CDR3 nucleotide sequence: TGTGCCAGCAGCCCCTCCACTGGTTTAGACGAGCAGTACTTC. It yields the protein CASSPSTGLDEQYF.

This sequence joins TRBV11-3 and TRBJ2-1, with 9 bases matching TRBD2. J gave up 4 bases and V 5 bases, and 9 bases lay outside the gene matches. This CDR3 spans 16 amino acids. Germline assignment: CDR1 SGHNT and CDR2 YENEEA. The CDR3 loop is CASSPGGGRVYNEQFF. Written as DNA, the CDR3 is TGTGCCAGCAGCCCGGGAGGCGGGAGGGTTTACAATGAGCAGTTCTTC.

This chain uses TRBV5-1 with TRBJ1-2, with TRBD1 identical over 8 bases. Germline CDR1 and CDR2: SGHRS and YFSETQ. V shed 0 bases, J shed 10 bases, and the junction held 8 bases outside the gene matches. The CDR3 is 14 residues long. The CDR3 spells CASSLAARGHDYTF. CDR3 coding DNA: TGCGCCAGCAGCTTGGCGGCCAGGGGGCATGACTACACCTTC.

The chain carries TRBV5-6 and TRBJ2-7, with unresolved D. The CDR3 loop spans 14 amino acids. CDR1 and CDR2 (germline): SGHDT, YYEEEE. Trimming pared 4 bases from V and 2 bases from J, leaving 13 bases between. CDR3 region: CASSPAAIPYEQYF. For the CDR3, the DNA is TGTGCCAGCAGCCCCGCAGCGATACCCTACGAGCAGTACTTC. Looking up the rest from reference TRBV5-6 and TRBJ2-7 gives the full variable domain: DAGVTQSPTHLIKTRGQQVTLRCSPKSGHDTVSWYQQALGQGPQFIFQYYEEEERQRGNFPDRFSGHQFPNYSSELNVNALLLGDSALYLCASSPAAIPYEQYFGPGTRLTVT.

The V and J genes are TRBV29-1 and TRBJ1-2; weak D call: TRBD1 (5 bases). The V gene lost 3 bases and the J gene lost 8 bases, with 10 bases spanning the gap. The CDR3 sequence is 11 residues long. Per the germline V gene, CDR1 is SQVTM and CDR2 is ANQGSEA. The CDR3 bases are TGCAGCGTTGATCCCCGGGGGGGCTACACCTTC. Its translation: CSVDPRGGYTF.

The chain combines TRBV13 with TRBJ2-1; 10 bases line up with TRBD2. Germline lookup yields CDR1 PRHDT and CDR2 FYEKMQ (reference sequence). The junction had 5 bases not matched to a gene; V was cut back by 5 bases and J by 4 bases. The CDR3 consists of 15 residues. The CDR3 region has the DNA TGTGCCAGCAGCCTGCGGACTAGCGGATACAATGAGCAGTTCTTC. As protein: CASSLRTSGYNEQFF.

The CDR3 nucleotides are TGTGCCTGGAGTGATGGCATGGGCAAAAACATTCAGTACTTC. Its protein product is CAWSDGMGKNIQYF. This rearrangement joins TRBV30 to TRBJ2-4; no reliable D call. CDR1 and CDR2 from the germline V gene are GTSNPN and SVGIG (reference sequence). This CDR3 has 14 amino acids. Trimming pared 1 base from V and 3 bases from J, leaving 10 bases between.

The chain recombines TRBV29-1 with TRBJ2-5; the D gene could be TRBD1 or TRBD2 (5 bases each). Germline V gene data show CDR1 as SQVTM and CDR2 as ANQGSEA. The CDR3 length is 15 residues. Trimming took 0 bases from V and 2 from J, leaving 13 bases between them. The CDR3 DNA follows: TGCAGCGTTGAAGATGCCGGGGACGCACAAGAGACCCAGTACTTC. This encodes CSVEDAGDAQETQYF. The full variable domain, its missing parts supplied by reference TRBV29-1 and TRBJ2-5, is SAVISQKPSRDICQRGTSLTIQCQVDSQVTMMFWYRQQPGQSLTLIATANQGSEATYESGFVIDKFPISRPNLTFSTLTVSNMSPEDSSIYLCSVEDAGDAQETQYFGPGTRLLVL.

V and J are TRBV7-2 and TRBJ2-7; 7 positions match TRBD2. V shed 2 bases, J shed 5 bases, and the junction held 9 bases outside the gene matches. There are 15 residues in the CDR3. Germline V gene lookup returns CDR1 SGHTA and CDR2 FQGNSA. Here the CDR3 reads CASSLRPAGRDEQYF. In nucleotides, the CDR3 is TGTGCCAGCAGCTTACGCCCAGCGGGAAGGGACGAGCAGTACTTC.

The genes are TRBV7-9 and TRBJ2-4; the match to TRBD1 covers 7 bases. The V gene end was trimmed by 3 bases and the J gene end by 1 base; junction bases not matched to a gene: 15. CDR3 length: 19 residues. Germline values: CDR1 SEHNR, CDR2 FQNEAQ (reference sequence). The CDR3 DNA sequence: TGTGCCAGCAGCTTCCATCGCCAGGGGGTTAGTGGGGCCAAAAACATTCAGTACTTC. This encodes CASSFHRQGVSGAKNIQYF.

This rearrangement joins TRBV7-8 to TRBJ2-7; TRBD1 matches at 10 bases. With V trimmed by 2 bases and J by 4 bases, 5 bases remained unmatched. The CDR3 extends over 15 amino acids. Per the germline V gene, CDR1 is SGHVS and CDR2 is FQNEAQ. For the CDR3, the DNA is TGTGCCAGCAGCTTAAGGGGACAGGGGAGGTACGAGCAGTACTTC. Its translation: CASSLRGQGRYEQYF.

The J gene is TRBJ2-6, the V gene TRBV29-1; 8 nucleotides match TRBD1. This CDR3 is built from 17 residues. Germline trimming cut 5 bases from V and 0 bases from J; bases unmatched to any gene: 9. Per the germline V gene, CDR1 is SQVTM and CDR2 is ANQGSEA. Here the CDR3 reads CSVFDRGLSSGANVLTF. The CDR3 nucleotides are TGCAGCGTTTTTGACAGGGGCCTAAGCTCTGGGGCCAACGTCCTGACTTTC.

The gene calls are TRBV7-9 and TRBJ2-1, with TRBD1 as a possible D gene (6 bases). Germline V gene data show CDR1 as SEHNR and CDR2 as FQNEAQ (reference sequence). This CDR3 is built from 19 residues. Trimming shortened V by 5 bases and J by 0 bases, and 23 bases separated the two germline ends. In DNA, the CDR3 is TGTGCCAGCAGCGCACCGACAGGTACGATCGATGGCTCCTACAATGAGCAGTTCTTC. This encodes CASSAPTGTIDGSYNEQFF.

The chain couples TRBV27 to TRBJ2-1; D might be TRBD2 (5 bases). Per the germline V gene, CDR1 is MNHEY and CDR2 is SMNVEV (reference sequence). The ends were cut back, 6 bases at V and 2 bases at J, with 11 bases in the middle. The CDR3 runs to 14 residues. CDR3 DNA sequence: TGTGCCAGCAGCGCCACTAGTGCCTACAATGAGCAGTTCTTC. Encoded protein: CASSATSAYNEQFF.

The chain joins TRBV7-8 to TRBJ2-2; no definite D call. V was shortened by 5 bases and J by 3 bases, with 16 bases between the two germline ends. This CDR3 has 16 residues. Germline V gives CDR1 SGHVS, CDR2 FQNEAQ. The CDR3 is CASSRTDSVYTGELFF. The CDR3 DNA reads TGTGCCAGCAGCCGGACCGATTCCGTTTACACCGGGGAGCTGTTTTTT.

The gene calls are TRBV6-6 and TRBJ1-5; TRBD1 might be the D (5 bases). Trimming took 1 base from V and 7 from J, leaving 11 bases between them. The CDR3 is 14 residues long. Germline values: CDR1 MNHNY, CDR2 SVGAGI (reference sequence). The CDR3 sequence is CASSYWGGGQPQHF. CDR3 DNA sequence: TGTGCCAGCAGTTACTGGGGGGGAGGGCAGCCCCAGCATTTT.

The rearrangement joins TRBV7-9 to TRBJ1-1; no clear D. Trimming took off 3 bases at V and 2 bases at J, with 4 bases between the two ends. The CDR3 runs 12 residues. CDR1 SEHNR and CDR2 FQNEAQ come from the germline V gene (reference sequence). Here the CDR3 DNA reads TGTGCCAGCAGCTTTTACAACACTGAAGCTTTCTTT. This codes for CASSFYNTEAFF.

The CDR3 here is CATLREQTQYF. The CDR3 nucleotides are TGTGCCACCCTCCGCGAACAGACCCAGTACTTC. The genes are TRBV28 and TRBJ2-5; unclear D gene. The length of the CDR3 is 11 residues. Trimming took off 10 bases at V and 6 bases at J, with 12 bases between the two ends. Germline V gene lookup returns CDR1 MDHEN and CDR2 SYDVKM. Full variable domain (rest looked up from reference TRBV28 and TRBJ2-5): DVKVTQSSRYLVKRTGEKVFLECVQDMDHENMFWYRQDPGLGLRLIYFSYDVKMKEKGDIPEGYSVSREKKERFSLILESASTNQTSMYLCATLREQTQYFGPGTRLLVL.

J is TRBJ2-1 and V is TRBV11-2; TRBD2 might be the D (6 bases). Germline assignment: CDR1 SGHAT and CDR2 FQNNGV. V was clipped by 4 bases and J by 9 bases, with 22 bases between them. This CDR3 spans 16 amino acids. In DNA, the CDR3 is TGTGCCAGCAGCTCCCCAGGACTAAGTAGTCGGATTGAGCAGTTCTTC. Its protein is CASSSPGLSSRIEQFF.

The rearrangement uses TRBV7-9 and TRBJ2-7; D is undetermined. The germline V gene encodes CDR1 SEHNR and CDR2 FQNEAQ (reference sequence). Trimming removed 3 bases at V and 4 bases at J, with 7 bases between. This CDR3 is built from 12 residues. The CDR3 loop is CASSFELYEQYF. CDR3 nucleotides: TGTGCCAGCAGCTTCGAATTATACGAGCAGTACTTC.

The chain has TRBV9 and TRBJ2-5; TRBD1 is a possible D gene (6 bases). The germline CDR1 and CDR2 sequences are SGDLS and YYNGEE. Trimming shortened V by 4 bases and J by 2 bases, and 12 bases separated the two germline ends. This CDR3 is built from 14 residues. The CDR3 is CASSQTGIQETQYF. Here the CDR3 DNA reads TGTGCCAGCAGCCAAACAGGGATTCAAGAGACCCAGTACTTC.

The V and J genes are TRBV5-8 and TRBJ1-1; no reliable D call. Trimming removed 4 bases from V and 7 bases from J, with 5 bases in between. Germline V gene lookup returns CDR1 SGHTS and CDR2 YDEGEE. The CDR3 contains 10 residues. The CDR3 is CASSQNEAFF. CDR3 in DNA: TGTGCCAGCAGCCAGAATGAAGCTTTCTTT.

This clone was picked up one time. The chain joins TRBV5-6 to TRBJ1-4, with 9 bases aligning to TRBD1. V was pared by 4 bases and J by 8 bases, with 9 bases of the junction left unmatched. The CDR3 spans 15 residues. Germline-derived CDR1 and CDR2 are SGHDT and YYEEEE. CDR3: CASSTYRGLKEKLFF. DNA for the CDR3: TGTGCCAGCAGCACCTACAGGGGGCTGAAAGAAAAACTGTTTTTT.

This clone is a singleton in its sample. CDR3 amino acids: CASSQDPPAGSTDTQYF. The DNA of the CDR3 is TGCGCCAGCAGCCAAGATCCGCCAGCGGGAAGCACAGATACGCAGTATTTT. The V and J genes are TRBV4-1 and TRBJ2-3; 7 nucleotides align to TRBD2. The CDR3 runs to 17 residues. Germline CDR1 MGHRA, CDR2 YSYEKL. V trimming: 0 bases; J trimming: 0 bases; junction bases outside the gene matches: 6.

The rearrangement uses TRBV5-5 and TRBJ2-7; TRBD2 matches at 9 bases. Losses at the gene ends were 0 bases for V and 3 bases for J; bases not matched to a gene: 4. Germline V gene lookup returns CDR1 SGHKS and CDR2 YYEKEE (reference sequence). This CDR3 has 15 residues. CDR3 loop: CASSLEASGNYEQYF. The DNA of the CDR3 is TGTGCCAGCAGCTTGGAGGCTAGCGGGAACTACGAGCAGTACTTC.

V is TRBV5-1 and J is TRBJ2-7, with D perhaps matching TRBD2 (6 bases). This CDR3 region has 14 residues. V shed 5 bases and J shed 3 bases, with 15 bases lying between them. Germline V gene data show CDR1 as SGHRS and CDR2 as YFSETQ. The CDR3 DNA is TGCGCCAGCAGTCGCCGGGACTCCAGCTACGAGCAGTACTTC. It encodes CASSRRDSSYEQYF.

V usage is TRBV7-7 and J usage is TRBJ2-2, with TRBD1 identical over 8 bases. This CDR3 spans 18 amino acids. V gave up 2 bases and J gave up 1 base; unmatched junction bases: 9. Germline V gene lookup returns CDR1 SSHAT and CDR2 FNYEAQ (reference sequence). The CDR3 DNA follows: TGTGCCAGCAGCTTACTGAACCCTGGGACAGGGAACACCGGGGAGCTGTTTTTT. Amino acid sequence: CASSLLNPGTGNTGELFF.

This sequence joins TRBV6-5 and TRBJ2-3; perhaps TRBD2 as D (6 bases). Per germline, CDR1 MNHEY and CDR2 SVGAGI. Deletions cut 2 bases from V and 2 bases from J, with 11 bases between. CDR3 length: 15 residues. The CDR3 nucleotides are TGTGCCAGCAGTTACATCGGGAGTGACACAGATACGCAGTATTTT. This sequence encodes CASSYIGSDTDTQYF.

This chain links TRBV7-9 with TRBJ2-7; the D gene is possibly TRBD2 (5 bases). The CDR3 length is 12 residues. Trimming took 10 bases from V and 5 from J, leaving 15 bases between them. Germline CDR1 and CDR2: SEHNR and FQNEAQ (reference sequence). The CDR3 bases are TGTGCCATCACTAGTGTTGGGGACGAGCAGTACTTC. It is translated as CAITSVGDEQYF.

The CDR3 DNA is TGTGCCTGGTTGGGATCAGGGGTCGAGCAGTACTTC. Protein product: CAWLGSGVEQYF. The rearrangement joins TRBV30 to TRBJ2-7; D may be TRBD1 (6 bases). This CDR3 region has 12 residues. Germline CDR1 and CDR2: GTSNPN and SVGIG (reference sequence). Trimming stripped 5 bases from V and 6 bases from J, with 14 bases between. The full variable domain, in which reference TRBV30 and TRBJ2-7 provide the parts outside the CDR3, is SQTIHQWPATLVQPVGSPLSLECTVEGTSNPNLYWYRQAAGRGLQLLFYSVGIGQISSEVPQNLSASRPQDRQFILSSKKLLLSDSGFYLCAWLGSGVEQYFGPGTRLTVT.